This TCR beta chain was identified in a study of blood T cells in healthy people across ages. The use of a sample-barcoded 5' primer and a J-beta primer mix characterized a second PCR of roughly 6 to 11 cycles. Via MiXCR, TCRdb re-called the 5' RACE reads, giving one row per CDR3 protein. The data contain more than 650,000 distinct CDR3 sequences, about 55% of them singletons. Study outcomes and limitations: It was held that diversity estimates obtained from one million T cells represented underestimates.

The V end was cut by 0 bases, the J end by 6 bases, with 9 bases between. This CDR3 has 13 residues. CDR1 is SGHRS and CDR2 is YFSETQ in the germline V gene. This clonotype was detected a few times. Its antigen is unidentified. The rearrangement links TRBV5-1 to TRBJ1-1; D is possibly TRBD1 (5 bases). The origin of this receptor is an elderly man in good health. Input material: blood. DNA for the CDR3: TGCGCCAGCAGCTTGGTTCCGGGGCCTGAAGCTTTCTTT. It codes for CASSLVPGPEAFF.